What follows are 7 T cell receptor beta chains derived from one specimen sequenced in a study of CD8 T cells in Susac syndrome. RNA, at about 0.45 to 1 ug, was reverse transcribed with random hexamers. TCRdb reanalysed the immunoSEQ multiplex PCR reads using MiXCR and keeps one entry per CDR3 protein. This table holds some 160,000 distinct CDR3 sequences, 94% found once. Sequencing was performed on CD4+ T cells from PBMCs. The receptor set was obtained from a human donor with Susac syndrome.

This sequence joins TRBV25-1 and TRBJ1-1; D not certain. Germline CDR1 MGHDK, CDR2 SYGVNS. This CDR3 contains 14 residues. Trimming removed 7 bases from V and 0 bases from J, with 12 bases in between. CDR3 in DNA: TGTGCCAGCAACCGACTCGTCATGAACACTGAAGCTTTCTTT. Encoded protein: CASNRLVMNTEAFF.

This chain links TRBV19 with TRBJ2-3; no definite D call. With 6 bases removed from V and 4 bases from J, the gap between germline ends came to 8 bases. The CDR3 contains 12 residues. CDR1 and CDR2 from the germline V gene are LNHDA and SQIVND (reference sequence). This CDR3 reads CASRGIADTQYF. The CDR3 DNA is TGTGCCAGTAGGGGGATTGCAGATACGCAGTATTTT.

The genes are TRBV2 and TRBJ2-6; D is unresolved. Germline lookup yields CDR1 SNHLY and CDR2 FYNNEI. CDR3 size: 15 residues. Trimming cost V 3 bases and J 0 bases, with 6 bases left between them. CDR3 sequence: CASSEDGSGANVLTF. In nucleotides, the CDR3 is TGTGCCAGCAGTGAGGACGGCTCTGGGGCCAACGTCCTGACTTTC.

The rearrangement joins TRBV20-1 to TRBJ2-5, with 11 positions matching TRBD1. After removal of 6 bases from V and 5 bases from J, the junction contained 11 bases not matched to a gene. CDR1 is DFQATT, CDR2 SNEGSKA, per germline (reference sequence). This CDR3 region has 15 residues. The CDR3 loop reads CSAGRDRGTRETQYF. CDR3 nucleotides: TGCAGTGCCGGCCGGGACAGGGGGACGAGGGAGACCCAGTACTTC.

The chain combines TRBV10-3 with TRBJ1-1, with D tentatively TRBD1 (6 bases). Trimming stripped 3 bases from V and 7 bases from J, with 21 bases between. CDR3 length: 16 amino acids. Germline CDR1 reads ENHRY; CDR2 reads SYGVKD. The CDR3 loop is CAISDLGASGGSEAFF. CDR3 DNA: TGTGCCATCAGTGATCTGGGGGCTTCGGGCGGGAGTGAAGCTTTCTTT.

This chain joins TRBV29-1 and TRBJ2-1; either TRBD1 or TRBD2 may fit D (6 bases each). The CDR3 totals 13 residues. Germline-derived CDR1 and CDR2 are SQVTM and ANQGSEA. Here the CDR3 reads CSLRGASLNEQFF. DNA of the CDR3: TGCAGTTTGAGGGGGGCGAGTCTGAATGAGCAGTTCTTC.

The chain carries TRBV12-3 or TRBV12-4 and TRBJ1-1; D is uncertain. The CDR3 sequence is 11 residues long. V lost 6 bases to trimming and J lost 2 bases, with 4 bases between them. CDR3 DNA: TGTGCCAGCAGGGTCAACACTGAAGCTTTCTTT. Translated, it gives CASRVNTEAFF.